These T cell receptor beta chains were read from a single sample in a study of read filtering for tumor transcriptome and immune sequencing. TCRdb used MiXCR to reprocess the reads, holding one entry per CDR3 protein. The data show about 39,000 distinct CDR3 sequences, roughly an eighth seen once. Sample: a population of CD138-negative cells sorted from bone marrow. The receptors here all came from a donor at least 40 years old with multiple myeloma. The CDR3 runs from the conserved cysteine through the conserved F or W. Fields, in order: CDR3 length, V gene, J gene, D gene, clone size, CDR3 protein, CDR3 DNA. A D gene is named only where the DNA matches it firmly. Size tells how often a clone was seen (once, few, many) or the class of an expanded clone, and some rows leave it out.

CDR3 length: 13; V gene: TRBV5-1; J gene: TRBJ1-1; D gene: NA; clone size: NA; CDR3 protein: CASSYRVNTEAFF; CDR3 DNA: TGCGCCAGCTCGTACAGGGTAAACACTGAAGCTTTCTTT
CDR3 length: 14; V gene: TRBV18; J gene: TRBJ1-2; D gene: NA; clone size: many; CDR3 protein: CASSPRSGADGYTF; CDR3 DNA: TGTGCCAGCTCACCACGGTCAGGGGCTGATGGCTACACCTTC
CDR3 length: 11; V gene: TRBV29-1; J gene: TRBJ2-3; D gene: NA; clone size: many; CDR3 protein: CSVFLGDTQYF; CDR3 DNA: TGCAGCGTCTTCTTGGGCGATACGCAGTATTTT
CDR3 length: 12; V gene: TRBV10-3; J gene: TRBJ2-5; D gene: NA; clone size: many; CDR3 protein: CASMDNQETQYF; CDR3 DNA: TGTGCCTCGATGGATAACCAAGAGACCCAGTACTTC
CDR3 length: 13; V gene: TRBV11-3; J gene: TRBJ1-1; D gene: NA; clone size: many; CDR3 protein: CASTGMGNTEAFF; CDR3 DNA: TGTGCCAGTACCGGGATGGGGAACACTGAAGCTTTCTTT
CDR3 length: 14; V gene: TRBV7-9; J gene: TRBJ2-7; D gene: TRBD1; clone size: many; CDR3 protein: CASAPDRGAYEQYF; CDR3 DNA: TGTGCCAGCGCGCCGGACAGGGGCGCCTACGAGCAGTACTTC
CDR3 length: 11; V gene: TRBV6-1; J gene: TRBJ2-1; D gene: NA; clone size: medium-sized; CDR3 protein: CASLAGREQFF; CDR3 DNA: TGTGCCAGCCTTGCGGGGAGGGAGCAGTTCTTC
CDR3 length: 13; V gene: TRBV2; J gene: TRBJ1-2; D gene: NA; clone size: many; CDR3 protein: CASSEGGYGGYTF; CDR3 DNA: TGTGCCAGCAGTGAAGGCGGGTACGGCGGCTACACCTTC
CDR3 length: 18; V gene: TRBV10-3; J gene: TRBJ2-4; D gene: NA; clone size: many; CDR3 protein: CAISGDALQGGAKNIQYF; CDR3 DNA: TGTGCCATCAGTGGCGACGCACTCCAGGGGGGAGCCAAAAACATTCAGTACTTC
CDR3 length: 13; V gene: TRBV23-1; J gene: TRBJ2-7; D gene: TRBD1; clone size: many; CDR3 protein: CASSPQGPYEQYF; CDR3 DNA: TGCGCCAGCAGTCCACAGGGGCCCTACGAGCAGTACTTC
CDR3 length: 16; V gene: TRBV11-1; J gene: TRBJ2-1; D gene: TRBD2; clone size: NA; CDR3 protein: CASSLAGLAVYNEQFF; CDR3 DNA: TGTGCCAGCAGCTTAGCTGGACTAGCGGTATACAATGAGCAGTTCTTC
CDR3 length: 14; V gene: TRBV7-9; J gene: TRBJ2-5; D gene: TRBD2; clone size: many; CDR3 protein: CASILAGGQGTQYF; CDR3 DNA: TGTGCCAGCATCCTAGCGGGGGGGCAAGGGACCCAGTACTTC
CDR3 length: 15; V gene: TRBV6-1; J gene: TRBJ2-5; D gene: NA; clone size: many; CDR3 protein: CASTPGGAPEETQYF; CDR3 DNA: TGTGCCAGCACCCCGGGTGGCGCCCCGGAAGAGACCCAGTACTTC
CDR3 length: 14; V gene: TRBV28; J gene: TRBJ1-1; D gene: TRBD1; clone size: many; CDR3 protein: CASRPMTGGNEAFF; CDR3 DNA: TGTGCCAGCAGGCCTATGACAGGGGGTAATGAAGCTTTCTTT
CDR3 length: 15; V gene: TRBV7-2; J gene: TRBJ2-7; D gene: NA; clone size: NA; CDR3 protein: CASSFPSGRDYEQYF; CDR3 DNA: TGTGCCAGCAGCTTCCCCTCGGGACGGGACTACGAGCAGTACTTC
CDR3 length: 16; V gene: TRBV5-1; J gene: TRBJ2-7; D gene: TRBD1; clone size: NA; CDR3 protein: CASSLEGTGGLDEQYF; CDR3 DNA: TGCGCCAGCAGCTTGGAGGGGACAGGGGGCTTGGACGAGCAGTACTTC